Presented here are 32 T cell receptor beta chains from one specimen sequenced in a study of vaccination and CD4 T cells after COVID-19. Their target antigens are unknown. This sample's treatment: approximately 10-day PBMC culture with coronavirus spike peptide pools or control peptides (ViraFEST assay). An Oncomine TCR Beta short-read assay was used to sequence the DNA from cultured CD4+ T cells. TCRdb independently ran MiXCR on the PCR reads; one entry per CDR3 protein. Seen here are 8,000 to 13,000 distinct CDR3 sequences, roughly two thirds observed once, and the top ten hold approximately 26%. Sequencing was carried out using CD4+ T cells from blood, cultured in vitro. The receptors derive from a human donor who had recovered from COVID-19.

The chain couples TRBV12-3 or TRBV12-4 to TRBJ2-2, with D maybe TRBD1 (5 bases). V was shortened by 7 bases and J by 4 bases, with 13 bases between the two germline ends. The CDR3 totals 14 residues. Here the CDR3 reads CASKFLGRTGELFF. The CDR3 bases are TGTGCCAGCAAGTTTCTGGGGCGCACCGGGGAGCTGTTTTTT.

This clonotype showed up just a few times. The chain employs TRBV7-8 and TRBJ1-5, with a possible D match to TRBD1 (5 bases). Trimming took 5 bases from V and 7 from J, leaving 18 bases between them. There are 15 residues in the CDR3. Germline CDR1 is SGHVS and CDR2 is FQNEAQ. CDR3 region: CASSRAKGQRQPQHF. In DNA form, the CDR3 reads TGTGCCAGCAGCCGGGCTAAGGGGCAGCGGCAGCCCCAGCATTTT. The full variable domain, in which reference TRBV7-8 and TRBJ1-5 provide the parts outside the CDR3, is GAGVSQSPRYKVAKRGQDVALRCDPISGHVSLFWYQQALGQGPEFLTYFQNEAQLDKSGLPSDRFFAERPEGSVSTLKIQRTQQEDSAVYLCASSRAKGQRQPQHFGDGTRLSIL.

This clonotype has just a few counts. The chain combines TRBV4-1 with TRBJ1-1; weak D call: TRBD1 (5 bases). Germline V CDR1 and CDR2: MGHRA, YSYEKL. The CDR3 extends over 12 amino acids. Trimming stripped 3 bases from V and 11 bases from J, with 13 bases between. CDR3 nucleotide sequence: TGCGCCAGCAGCCACCCCGGCAGGGCGGCTTTCTTT. Amino acids: CASSHPGRAAFF.

This clonotype was detected only a few times. The chain employs TRBV20-1 and TRBJ2-1; 9 bases fit TRBD2. CDR1 is DFQATT, CDR2 SNEGSKA, per germline (reference sequence). The junction had 6 bases not matched to a gene; V was cut back by 8 bases and J by 7 bases. The CDR3 loop spans 12 amino acids. The CDR3 reads CSILAGGNEQFF. The DNA of the CDR3 is TGCAGTATTCTGGCGGGGGGGAATGAGCAGTTCTTC.

V usage is TRBV6-5 and J usage is TRBJ2-4; no clear D. The CDR3 runs to 16 residues. Germline V gene sequence: CDR1 MNHEY, CDR2 SVGAGI. Between the trimmed V and J ends, which lost 4 bases and 0 bases, there was a span of 13 bases. CDR3 amino acids: CASSSWLGQAKNIQYF. The DNA of the CDR3 is TGTGCCAGCAGTTCCTGGCTCGGGCAAGCCAAAAACATTCAGTACTTC.

This rearrangement joins TRBV15 to TRBJ2-3, with 10 bases fitting TRBD2. CDR1 is LNHNV, CDR2 YYDKDF, per germline (reference sequence). This CDR3 has 16 residues. V shed 0 bases, J shed 4 bases, and the junction held 4 bases outside the gene matches. The CDR3 loop is CATSRDRTSGADTQYF. The CDR3, as DNA: TGTGCCACCAGCAGAGATAGGACTAGCGGCGCAGATACGCAGTATTTT. Full variable domain (outside the CDR3, taken from reference TRBV15 and TRBJ2-3): DAMVIQNPRYQVTQFGKPVTLSCSQTLNHNVMYWYQQKSSQAPKLLFHYYDKDFNNEADTPDNFQSRRPNTSFCFLDIRSPGLGDTAMYLCATSRDRTSGADTQYFGPGTRLTVL.

The V and J genes are TRBV5-1 and TRBJ2-7; no definite D call. Germline CDR1 is SGHRS and CDR2 is YFSETQ. This CDR3 has 13 residues. V was shortened by 4 bases and J by 3 bases, with 11 bases between the two germline ends. The CDR3, as DNA: TGCGCCAGCAGCCTGGATAAGGTCTACGAGCAGTACTTC. This translates into CASSLDKVYEQYF.

The V call is TRBV7-9, the J call TRBJ2-3; TRBD2 agrees at 8 bases. V lost 5 bases, J lost 3 bases, and 4 bases stayed unmatched. Germline CDR1 is SEHNR and CDR2 is FQNEAQ (reference sequence). This CDR3 is 14 amino acids long. CDR3 region: CASSPAGGTDTQYF. The CDR3 DNA reads as TGTGCCAGCAGCCCCGCGGGGGGAACAGATACGCAGTATTTT.

The chain employs TRBV24-1 and TRBJ2-7, with D perhaps matching TRBD1 or TRBD2 (5 bases each). Trimming took off 3 bases at V and 3 bases at J, with 20 bases between the two ends. Germline V gene sequence: CDR1 KGHDR, CDR2 SFDVKD. The CDR3 consists of 17 residues. The DNA for the CDR3 is TGTGCCACCAGTGATCGGGGAGCGTCAGGACACCTCTACGAGCAGTACTTC. It is translated as CATSDRGASGHLYEQYF.

The V gene is TRBV7-2, the J gene TRBJ1-5, with D perhaps matching TRBD1 (5 bases). The CDR3 has 15 residues. Between the trimmed V and J ends, which lost 1 base and 0 bases, there was a span of 7 bases. Germline V CDR1 and CDR2: SGHTA, FQGNSA. CDR3 DNA sequence: TGTGCCAGCAGCTTAGGGGGGGGTAGCAATCAGCCCCAGCATTTT. This gives the protein CASSLGGGSNQPQHF.

Within the sample, this clonotype is large (0.1 to 1%). The V call is TRBV7-2, the J call TRBJ2-7; 7 bases are a match to TRBD1. Unmatched junction bases numbered 6, after V lost 2 bases and J lost 5 bases. CDR3 length equals 14 residues. Germline CDR1 is SGHTA and CDR2 is FQGNSA. CDR3 loop: CASSLNRGYDEQYF. The CDR3 DNA follows: TGTGCCAGCAGCTTAAACAGGGGTTACGACGAGCAGTACTTC.

The chain joins TRBV7-9 to TRBJ2-7; TRBD2 matches 7 bases. The germline gives CDR1 SEHNR, CDR2 FQNEAQ (reference sequence). Trimming at V came to 11 bases and at J to 9 bases, leaving 4 bases not matched to a gene. This CDR3 spans 9 amino acids. The DNA for the CDR3 is TGTGCCGGGGGGGAAGGGCAGTACTTC. This sequence encodes CAGGEGQYF.

V and J are TRBV5-4 and TRBJ2-3; 12 bases are a match to TRBD1. CDR3 length equals 17 residues. With 4 bases clipped from V and 5 bases from J, the junction kept 11 bases outside the gene matches. Germline V gene data show CDR1 as SGHNT and CDR2 as YYREEE (reference sequence). In nucleotides, the CDR3 is TGTGCCAGCAGCGACCCCGGGACAGGGGGCGCGGGAGATACGCAGTATTTT. Its protein is CASSDPGTGGAGDTQYF.

This clonotype came up a few times. The chain couples TRBV7-2 to TRBJ1-1; D is undetermined. CDR1 SGHTA and CDR2 FQGNSA come from the germline V gene. Trimming stripped 4 bases from V and 0 bases from J, with 9 bases between. This CDR3 is built from 14 residues. CDR3 bases: TGTGCCAGCAGCTCCCTGGTTGTGAACACTGAAGCTTTCTTT. This encodes CASSSLVVNTEAFF. The variable domain in full, completed from reference TRBV7-2 and TRBJ1-1, reads GAGVSQSPSNKVTEKGKDVELRCDPISGHTALYWYRQSLGQGLEFLIYFQGNSAPDKSGLPSDRFSAERTGGSVSTLTIQRTQQEDSAVYLCASSSLVVNTEAFFGQGTRLTVV.

This clonotype was seen just once. A junction boundary mismatches the germline segment, possibly from a read error. The rearrangement joins TRBV6-1 to TRBJ2-5; D is unresolved. The germline gives CDR1 MNHNS, CDR2 SASEGT. This CDR3 has 12 amino acids. Here the CDR3 DNA reads TGCGCCAGCAGTGGACCCCAAGAGACCCAGTACTTC. This sequence encodes CASSGPQETQYF.

The CDR3 DNA reads as TGTGCCAGCAGCTTAGCGCTGACTAGCGGCTCCTACAATGAGCAGTTCTTC. Protein product: CASSLALTSGSYNEQFF. The rearrangement joins TRBV7-9 to TRBJ2-1; 9 nucleotides line up with TRBD2. The CDR3 contains 17 residues. V lost 0 bases and J lost 0; bases outside the gene matches: 3. CDR1 SEHNR and CDR2 FQNEAQ come from the germline V gene (reference sequence). Full variable domain (rest looked up from reference TRBV7-9 and TRBJ2-1): DTGVSQNPRHKITKRGQNVTFRCDPISEHNRLYWYRQTLGQGPEFLTYFQNEAQLEKSRLLSDRFSAERPKGSFSTLEIQRTEQGDSAMYLCASSLALTSGSYNEQFFGPGTRLTVL.

This clonotype was seen more than once but under ten times. This sequence joins TRBV24-1 and TRBJ1-1; weak D call: TRBD1 (6 bases). V was cut by 10 bases and J by 4 bases, with 15 bases left in between. The V gene's germline CDR1 is KGHDR and CDR2 SFDVKD. This CDR3 has 13 amino acids. CDR3 amino acids: CATKQGSGTEAFF. CDR3 sequence (DNA): TGTGCCACAAAGCAGGGGTCGGGCACTGAAGCTTTCTTT.

V is TRBV6-1 and J is TRBJ1-2; D gene uncertain. This CDR3 has 12 residues. The germline V gene encodes CDR1 MNHNS and CDR2 SASEGT. V lost 3 bases to trimming and J lost 8 bases, with 10 bases between them. Written as DNA, the CDR3 is TGTGCCAGCAGTGATCGGGGTAGAGGCTACACCTTC. Its protein product is CASSDRGRGYTF.

This clonotype came up once. The chain carries TRBV20-1 and TRBJ2-5; tentatively, D is TRBD1 or TRBD2 (7 bases each). Trimming took 1 base from V and 2 from J, leaving 11 bases between them. Germline loops: CDR1 DFQATT, CDR2 SNEGSKA (reference sequence). The CDR3 consists of 14 residues. CDR3 loop: CSARGGGQQETQYF. DNA of the CDR3: TGCAGTGCTAGAGGGGGGGGACAGCAAGAGACCCAGTACTTC.

In this sample, this clonotype is hyperexpanded. The chain employs TRBV20-1 and TRBJ1-6, with D unresolved. Trimming took off 8 bases at V and 9 bases at J, with 17 bases between the two ends. The CDR3 loop spans 13 amino acids. From germline, CDR1 is DFQATT and CDR2 SNEGSKA (reference sequence). CDR3 region: CSNRASGFSPLHF. The CDR3 DNA is TGCAGTAACCGGGCCTCAGGTTTTTCACCCCTCCACTTT.

This clonotype was seen only once. The J gene is TRBJ1-1, the V gene TRBV6-1; 10 positions match TRBD1. The CDR3 loop spans 14 amino acids. V dropped 6 bases and J dropped 5; count of bases not matched to a gene: 6. In germline, CDR1 is MNHNS, CDR2 SASEGT. This CDR3 is CASRAWGQGTEAFF. CDR3 sequence (DNA): TGTGCCAGCAGGGCCTGGGGACAGGGGACTGAAGCTTTCTTT.

This chain links TRBV7-2 with TRBJ1-2; D may be TRBD1 (5 bases). Trimming cost V 1 base and J 5 bases, with 14 bases left between them. Germline CDR1 SGHTA, CDR2 FQGNSA. There are 15 residues in the CDR3. The CDR3 DNA follows: TGTGCCAGCAGCTTAGGGACCACCCGGGGGTATGGCTACACCTTC. Amino acid sequence: CASSLGTTRGYGYTF.

The rearrangement links TRBV18 to TRBJ2-4; D is perhaps TRBD2 (6 bases). V lost 0 bases and J 0 bases, leaving 6 bases between the germline ends. Looked up from germline, CDR1 is KGHSH and CDR2 is LQKENI. This CDR3 is built from 15 residues. This chain's CDR3 is CASSPPGLAKNIQYF. The CDR3 DNA follows: TGTGCCAGCTCACCACCGGGACTAGCCAAAAACATTCAGTACTTC.

The gene calls are TRBV19 and TRBJ2-7; D is possibly TRBD1 (5 bases). Per germline, CDR1 LNHDA and CDR2 SQIVND (reference sequence). Trimming pared 3 bases from V and 6 bases from J, leaving 9 bases between. There are 12 residues in the CDR3. The CDR3 loop is CASSMSGAEQYF. CDR3 nucleotide sequence: TGTGCCAGTAGTATGTCTGGGGCCGAGCAGTACTTC.

This clonotype was counted only a few times. The chain uses TRBV5-6 and TRBJ1-2; the D gene is possibly TRBD1 (5 bases). The CDR3 is 16 amino acids. V lost 6 bases to trimming and J lost 8 bases, with 26 bases between them. Germline CDR1 reads SGHDT; CDR2 reads YYEEEE. The CDR3 spells CASTSLPRVSERGYTF. Here the CDR3 DNA reads TGTGCCAGCACATCTTTACCCAGGGTATCGGAGCGGGGCTACACCTTC.

This clonotype was seen a handful of times. This chain connects TRBV7-6 to TRBJ1-6; no definite D call. The CDR3 loop spans 12 amino acids. Germline V CDR1 and CDR2: SGHVS, FNYEAQ. With 6 bases removed from V and 7 bases from J, the gap between germline ends came to 7 bases. This CDR3 reads CASSYTNSPLHF. For the CDR3, the DNA is TGTGCCAGCAGTTACACCAATTCACCCCTCCACTTT.

The chain joins TRBV7-2 to TRBJ1-6, with D tentatively TRBD1 (5 bases). This CDR3 has 15 amino acids. Germline V gene lookup returns CDR1 SGHTA and CDR2 FQGNSA. Trimming cost V 5 bases and J 7 bases, with 15 bases left between them. The CDR3 nucleotides read TGTGCCAGCAGCCAACACGGGGGGAGGAATTCACCCCTCCACTTT. It encodes CASSQHGGRNSPLHF. The full variable domain, rest sourced from reference TRBV7-2 and TRBJ1-6, is GAGVSQSPSNKVTEKGKDVELRCDPISGHTALYWYRQSLGQGLEFLIYFQGNSAPDKSGLPSDRFSAERTGGSVSTLTIQRTQQEDSAVYLCASSQHGGRNSPLHFGNGTRLTVT.

This clonotype was seen more than once but under ten times. The chain carries TRBV7-3 and TRBJ2-1, with D perhaps matching TRBD1 (6 bases). This CDR3 contains 13 residues. Germline V lookup: CDR1 SGHTA, CDR2 FQGTGA. Trimming removed 5 bases at V and 5 bases at J, with 10 bases between. The CDR3 region is CASSTNRDNEQFF. The CDR3 coding sequence is TGTGCCAGCAGCACCAACAGGGACAATGAGCAGTTCTTC.

This clonotype was detected once. The V and J genes are TRBV27 and TRBJ1-3; D possibly corresponds to TRBD1 (6 bases). CDR3 length: 14 amino acids. V lost 2 bases and J 4 bases, leaving 9 bases between the germline ends. Per the germline V gene, CDR1 is MNHEY and CDR2 is SMNVEV (reference sequence). The CDR3 spells CASSLTGAGNTIYF. The CDR3 bases are TGTGCCAGCAGTTTAACGGGGGCGGGAAACACCATATATTTT.

The V gene is TRBV29-1, the J gene TRBJ1-1, with 9 bases lining up with TRBD1. V shed 6 bases, J shed 7 bases, and the junction held 9 bases outside the gene matches. This CDR3 spans 13 amino acids. Looked up from germline, CDR1 is SQVTM and CDR2 is ANQGSEA. Here the CDR3 DNA reads TGCAGCGTGGGGACAGGGACTGCGCATGAAGCTTTCTTT. Residues: CSVGTGTAHEAFF.

This clonotype was counted only a few times. The rearrangement uses TRBV6-1 and TRBJ1-1; a possible D gene is TRBD1 (5 bases). CDR3 length: 15 residues. CDR1 is MNHNS and CDR2 is SASEGT in the germline V gene. Trimming took off 7 bases at V and 0 bases at J, with 15 bases between the two ends. CDR3 sequence reads: CASNRPGYMNTEAFF. The CDR3, as DNA: TGTGCCAGCAACCGACCAGGGTACATGAACACTGAAGCTTTCTTT.

The chain links TRBV27 to TRBJ2-7; possibly TRBD1 for D (6 bases). CDR3 size: 15 residues. V was shortened by 6 bases and J by 1 base, with 16 bases between the two germline ends. Per the germline V gene, CDR1 is MNHEY and CDR2 is SMNVEV (reference sequence). The CDR3 nucleotides are TGTGCCAGCAGCCCCTTAGGGACACCGTCCTACGAGCAGTACTTC. It translates to CASSPLGTPSYEQYF.